The entry below describes one T cell receptor beta chain. Its target is unknown. The PCR employed 60 Vbeta primers together with 13 Jbeta primers. The protocol was immunoSEQ multiplex PCR, while the TCRdb copy is restricted to in-frame clones and leaves out a portion. Altogether 100,000 to 150,000 clones are present, 70% to 85% being singletons, with the ten largest covering approximately 4.2%. Trimming removed 1 base at V and 0 bases at J, with 7 bases between. The CDR3 is 14 residues long. Germline V CDR1 and CDR2: SEHNR, FQNEAQ (reference sequence). This entry is derived from a study of cytomegalovirus exposure and HLA in healthy donors. General study results and limits: The study carried out a later analysis of TCR beta sequences. It associated 15,000 to 20,000 of them with specific HLA alleles at a false discovery rate of 0.05. Some TCR beta chains (164 of them) were listed as cytomegalovirus-associated.

The origin of this receptor is a male donor in good health and CMV-seropositive. Source material: PBMCs. The chain carries TRBV7-9 and TRBJ2-7; D is ambiguous. The CDR3 loop reads CASSLGPSSYEQYF. DNA for the CDR3: TGTGCCAGCAGCTTAGGTCCCAGCTCCTACGAGCAGTACTTC.